The 23 T cell receptor beta chains below were found in one sample sequenced in a study of T cell repertoires in cytomegalovirus infection. Their antigen targets remain unknown. TCRdb redid the calling of the reads with MiXCR, one entry per CDR3 protein. The profile shows 340,000 or so distinct CDR3 sequences, approximately 25% of them singletons. This specimen consisted of cultured PBMCs, obtained from culture after CMV antigen stimulation. The source of these receptors is a human donor in good health (CMV status not recorded). Some clones in this sample may be carry-over from other donors' samples.

This clonotype was seen at least ten times. The V call is TRBV7-2, the J call TRBJ2-3; D gene ambiguous. There are 13 residues in the CDR3. The germline gives CDR1 SGHTA, CDR2 FQGNSA. V gave up 5 bases and J gave up 1 base, with 7 bases separating them. CDR3 sequence (DNA): TGTGCCAGCAGCCTCTCGCGCACAGATACGCAGTATTTT. This encodes CASSLSRTDTQYF.

In this sample, this clonotype turned up a few times. V gene TRBV7-2 combines with J gene TRBJ2-5, with 8 bases matching TRBD2. The CDR3 has 15 amino acids. After removal of 5 bases from V and 4 bases from J, the junction contained 9 bases not matched to a gene. The germline V gene encodes CDR1 SGHTA and CDR2 FQGNSA. The CDR3 nucleotides are TGTGCCAGCAGCGGATATGGGACTAGGGGAGAGACCCAGTACTTC. Translation: CASSGYGTRGETQYF.

This chain joins TRBV15 and TRBJ2-7, with D possibly matching TRBD2 (5 bases). CDR1 and CDR2 (germline): LNHNV, YYDKDF (reference sequence). This CDR3 has 13 residues. Trimming took 5 bases from V and 7 from J, leaving 15 bases between them. In DNA form, the CDR3 reads TGTGCCACCAGCTCACGGGCCCCGGGGGAGCAGTACTTC. It translates to CATSSRAPGEQYF.

This chain connects TRBV20-1 to TRBJ2-3, with TRBD2 matching 13 bases. V lost 3 bases, J lost 5 bases, and 8 bases stayed unmatched. Per germline, CDR1 DFQATT and CDR2 SNEGSKA (reference sequence). The CDR3 extends over 16 amino acids. CDR3 region: CSASLGTSGTGDTQYF. CDR3 DNA: TGCAGTGCTAGCCTAGGGACTAGCGGGACAGGAGATACGCAGTATTTT.

J is TRBJ2-3 and V is TRBV27; TRBD2 agrees at 8 bases. The CDR3 consists of 15 residues. The V and J ends lost 6 bases and 4 bases, in that order; junction bases with no gene match: 9. Germline lookup yields CDR1 MNHEY and CDR2 SMNVEV (reference sequence). The CDR3, as DNA: TGTGCCAGCAGCCCGGAGGGGCGGGAGGCAGATACGCAGTATTTT. Translated, it gives CASSPEGREADTQYF.

This clonotype was found a few times. V and J are TRBV4-3 and TRBJ2-2; TRBD2 aligns across 8 bases. V shed 0 bases and J 6 bases; nucleotides not matched to a gene: 9. The CDR3 covers 17 residues. CDR1 is LGHNA, CDR2 YSLEER, per germline. The CDR3 sequence is CASSQDLVAGRSGELFF. CDR3 DNA sequence: TGCGCCAGCAGCCAAGATCTGGTAGCGGGGCGGTCCGGGGAGCTGTTTTTT.

CDR3 in DNA: TGTGCCAGCTCACCCTCGGGACTACGCACAGATACGCAGTATTTT. Translation: CASSPSGLRTDTQYF. The chain recombines TRBV18 with TRBJ2-3; TRBD2 matches 7 bases. The length of the CDR3 is 15 residues. The germline V gene encodes CDR1 KGHSH and CDR2 LQKENI. J lost 1 base, V lost 3 bases, and 4 bases had no gene match.

This clonotype came up a few times. The genes are TRBV12-3 or TRBV12-4 and TRBJ2-1; 13 positions match TRBD2. The CDR3 runs 15 residues. Losses at the gene ends were 5 bases for V and 8 bases for J; bases not matched to a gene: 6. DNA for the CDR3: TGTGCCAGCAGTCAAGGTGGACTAGCGGGAGATGAGCAGTTCTTC. Amino acids: CASSQGGLAGDEQFF.

This clonotype was counted ten times or more. The V and J genes are TRBV29-1 and TRBJ1-1; D is ambiguous. Between the trimmed V and J ends, which lost 8 bases and 1 base, there was a span of 11 bases. CDR1 is SQVTM, CDR2 ANQGSEA, per germline. The CDR3 runs to 12 residues. The DNA of the CDR3 is TGCAGCTTGAGACGTTCGAACACTGAAGCTTTCTTT. Translation: CSLRRSNTEAFF.

Only a few counts were recorded for this clonotype. The chain links TRBV7-9 to TRBJ1-1, with TRBD1 matching over 8 bases. The CDR3 runs to 16 residues. Germline values: CDR1 SEHNR, CDR2 FQNEAQ (reference sequence). J gave up 0 bases and V 4 bases, and 7 bases lay outside the gene matches. The CDR3 bases are TGTGCCAGCAGCTGGGTTGGGACAGGCATGAACACTGAAGCTTTCTTT. Translating gives CASSWVGTGMNTEAFF.

This clonotype was seen only a few times. The rearrangement uses TRBV7-2 and TRBJ2-3, with 10 nucleotides matching TRBD2. The CDR3 has 14 amino acids. V lost 10 bases and J lost 5; bases outside the gene matches: 9. Looked up from germline, CDR1 is SGHTA and CDR2 is FQGNSA. CDR3 protein: CATTLLAGVDTQYF. The CDR3 DNA is TGTGCCACCACGCTTCTAGCGGGAGTAGATACGCAGTATTTT.

The rearrangement joins TRBV19 to TRBJ2-3; D uncertain. This CDR3 spans 14 amino acids. Trimming removed 7 bases from V and 3 bases from J, with 14 bases in between. Germline V gene lookup returns CDR1 LNHDA and CDR2 SQIVND (reference sequence). The CDR3, as DNA: TGTGCCAGTAAGGTCTCAAGAGAGACAGATACGCAGTATTTT. Protein product: CASKVSRETDTQYF.

The rearrangement uses TRBV24-1 and TRBJ2-7; 8 bases match TRBD2. The junction had 12 bases not matched to a gene; V was cut back by 5 bases and J by 4 bases. CDR1 and CDR2 (germline): KGHDR, SFDVKD. This CDR3 has 16 residues. In DNA, the CDR3 is TGTGCCACCAGTGCGGGAGGGGTGGCCAAGGTATACGAGCAGTACTTC. Its translation is CATSAGGVAKVYEQYF.

This clonotype was recorded only once. The CDR3, as DNA: TGTGCCAGCAGCGTCAGCCCCCTGGGAACTGAAGCTTTCTTT. Translated, it gives CASSVSPLGTEAFF. The chain links TRBV9 to TRBJ1-1; D remains unclear. The germline CDR1 and CDR2 sequences are SGDLS and YYNGEE. V was trimmed by 2 bases and J by 5 bases, leaving 13 bases between them. The CDR3 runs 14 residues.

V gene TRBV19 combines with J gene TRBJ1-5; D is perhaps TRBD1 (5 bases). Looked up from germline, CDR1 is LNHDA and CDR2 is SQIVND (reference sequence). Trimming took 6 bases from V and 5 from J, leaving 14 bases between them. The CDR3 extends over 14 amino acids. The CDR3 region has the DNA TGTGCCAGTAGGAAGAGACAGCCCGATCAGCCCCAGCATTTT. Residues: CASRKRQPDQPQHF.

Ten or more counts support this clonotype. The V call is TRBV7-2, the J call TRBJ2-3, with 10 bases that match TRBD2. This CDR3 spans 16 amino acids. The germline V gene has CDR1 SGHTA and CDR2 FQGNSA. The V and J ends lost 5 bases and 4 bases, in that order; junction bases with no gene match: 9. CDR3 nucleotide sequence: TGTGCCAGCAGCCCTACCCCTAGCGGGAGACCAGATACGCAGTATTTT. Translation gives CASSPTPSGRPDTQYF.

This clonotype has ten or more counts. The chain is built from TRBV7-2 and TRBJ1-3; D not resolved. The CDR3 length is 17 residues. The germline CDR1 and CDR2 sequences are SGHTA and FQGNSA. V lost 6 bases to trimming and J lost 0 bases, with 18 bases between them. CDR3 sequence reads: CASSRIRVQNSGNTIYF. The DNA for the CDR3 is TGTGCCAGCAGTCGGATTAGGGTTCAGAACTCTGGAAACACCATATATTTT.

The rearrangement links TRBV10-2 to TRBJ2-2, with 15 bases lining up with TRBD2. The V segment lost 6 bases and the J segment 8 bases; nucleotides outside the gene matches: 4. The CDR3 has 15 residues. The germline gives CDR1 WSHSY, CDR2 SAAADI. CDR3 DNA sequence: TGCGCCAGCAGGTCGGGACTAGCGGGAGGTGGGGAGCTGTTTTTT. This gives the protein CASRSGLAGGGELFF.

The chain has TRBV11-1 and TRBJ2-7; D ambiguous. The CDR3 extends over 14 amino acids. V was cut by 0 bases and J by 3 bases, with 9 bases left in between. Germline CDR1 is SGHAT and CDR2 is FQDESV (reference sequence). CDR3 sequence reads: CASSLAPASYEQYF. The CDR3, as DNA: TGTGCCAGCAGCTTAGCCCCGGCCAGCTACGAGCAGTACTTC.

This clonotype was seen at least ten times. V gene TRBV4-1 combines with J gene TRBJ2-7; 7 nucleotides match TRBD2. V lost 0 bases to trimming and J lost 7 bases; unmatched junction nucleotides: 3. This CDR3 comprises 13 residues. Germline V lookup: CDR1 MGHRA, CDR2 YSYEKL. This chain's CDR3 is CASSQDVGLEQYV. As DNA, the CDR3 is TGCGCCAGCAGCCAAGATGTGGGACTAGAGCAGTACGTC.

The J gene is TRBJ2-7, the V gene TRBV12-3 or TRBV12-4; tentative D call: TRBD1 (5 bases). With 3 bases removed from V and 5 bases from J, the gap between germline ends came to 11 bases. CDR3 length equals 13 residues. CDR3 DNA: TGTGCCAGCAGTTTCTCCAGGGTCCACGAGCAGTACTTC. This encodes CASSFSRVHEQYF.

The chain is built from TRBV6-2 or TRBV6-3 and TRBJ2-1, with 11 nucleotides matching TRBD2. CDR1 is MNHEY, CDR2 SVGEGT, per germline. The CDR3 consists of 16 residues. Losses at the gene ends were 6 bases for V and 7 bases for J; bases not matched to a gene: 11. The CDR3 loop reads CASSRSVAGGPNEQFF. The CDR3 bases are TGTGCCAGCAGCCGTTCGGTAGCGGGAGGGCCTAATGAGCAGTTCTTC.

V gene TRBV28 combines with J gene TRBJ2-3; tentatively, D is TRBD1 or TRBD2 (5 bases each). The CDR3 covers 15 residues. The germline V gene encodes CDR1 MDHEN and CDR2 SYDVKM. Trimming shortened V by 8 bases and J by 2 bases, and 17 bases separated the two germline ends. CDR3 region: CASHPGAESTDTQYF. CDR3 DNA: TGTGCCAGCCACCCCGGGGCGGAATCCACAGATACGCAGTATTTT.